What follows is one T cell receptor (beta chain) and its context. What it binds is not known. A clone one base away is much larger, so this may be a read error. The ends lost 2 bases at V and 1 base at J; junction bases unmatched: 13. Germline CDR1 SGHAT, CDR2 FQNNGV. The CDR3 runs 19 residues. Patients aged 18 to 65 with hyperthyroidism were newly diagnosed, with duration under 2 months. The PBMCs were taken from more than 8 ml of fresh peripheral blood. This entry is derived from a study of T cells in Graves' hyperthyroidism and ophthalmopathy. Study-wide background: Peripheral blood sampling occurred at initial diagnosis, before any treatment. Study observations and caveats: Blood also showed most of the thyroid clonotypes that were expanded above 0.001.

Amplified TCR beta CDR3 regions came from RNA transcripts. The study used the HTBI primer set for a first-round RT-PCR of the TCR CDR3. TCRdb redid the calling of the multiplex PCR reads with MiXCR, one entry per CDR3 protein. The profile shows roughly 660,000 distinct CDR3 sequences, roughly a sixth of them singletons. The receptor was derived from a man aged 45-65 years with Graves' hyperthyroidism. V is TRBV11-2 and J is TRBJ2-4; 8 positions match TRBD2. The sequenced sample consisted of blood. CDR3 nucleotides: TGTGCCAGCAGCTTAAGTCTGCGGGAGGCCTTCAAGGCCAAAAACATTCAGTACTTC. Translated: CASSLSLREAFKAKNIQYF. Based on the CDR3 plus reference TRBV11-2 and TRBJ2-4, the full variable domain is EAGVAQSPRYKIIEKRQSVAFWCNPISGHATLYWYQQILGQGPKLLIQFQNNGVVDDSQLPKDRFSAERLKGVDSTLKIQPAKLEDSAVYLCASSLSLREAFKAKNIQYFGAGTRLSVL.